The clone carrying this T cell receptor beta chain was detected only a few times. TCRdb called the PCR reads again in MiXCR, with one record for every CDR3 protein. Counted here are around 91,000 distinct CDR3 sequences, under 60% occurring once; the ten biggest clones make up 14%. This sample is drawn from a study of CDR3 diversity in severe acne. After removal of 3 bases from V and 5 bases from J, the junction contained 9 bases not matched to a gene. This CDR3 has 17 amino acids. Germline-derived CDR1 and CDR2 are MGHRA and YSYEKL. This receptor was identified in a male donor in good health, without acne. This chain joins TRBV4-1 and TRBJ1-4, with 10 bases matching TRBD1. Source material: blood. The CDR3 bases are TGCGCCAGCAGCCAGGCTCCTAGGACAGGGGGAAATGAAAAACTGTTTTTT. Protein sequence: CASSQAPRTGGNEKLFF.